Shown below are 25 T cell receptor beta chains from a single sample sequenced in a study of blood T cell repertoires in COVID-19. Data came from immunoSEQ multiplex PCR; TCRdb stores just in-frame clones and leaves some out. The sample has 84,000 or so clones; about 85% are singletons. The sample consisted of peripheral blood. These receptors were obtained from a man older than 75 with active or convalescent COVID-19.

The rearrangement joins TRBV18 to TRBJ2-1; tentatively, D is TRBD2 (5 bases). Per germline, CDR1 KGHSH and CDR2 LQKENI. Trimming removed 2 bases from V and 6 bases from J, with 14 bases in between. CDR3 length: 15 residues. The CDR3, as DNA: TGTGCCAGCTCACCAATCGTGGGAGCAGGCAATGAGCAGTTCTTC. Protein: CASSPIVGAGNEQFF.

The rearrangement joins TRBV19 to TRBJ1-1, with 9 bases fitting TRBD1. CDR1 and CDR2 from the germline V gene are LNHDA and SQIVND (reference sequence). The V gene end was trimmed by 6 bases and the J gene end by 1 base; junction bases not matched to a gene: 15. This CDR3 comprises 18 residues. The chain's CDR3 is CASSNIGWGQGKNTEAFF. The CDR3 nucleotides read TGTGCCAGTAGCAACATAGGCTGGGGACAGGGCAAGAACACTGAAGCTTTCTTT.

This clone was seen once. CDR3 sequence (DNA): TGTGCCAGCAGCTTGGGAACAGGGAGTTCACCCCTCCACTTT. Protein sequence: CASSLGTGSSPLHF. V gene TRBV5-6 combines with J gene TRBJ1-6; TRBD1 might be the D (6 bases). The CDR3 is 14 residues long. Trimming took 0 bases from V and 9 from J, leaving 10 bases between them. The V gene's germline CDR1 is SGHDT and CDR2 YYEEEE.

This clone came up many times. This chain uses TRBV18 with TRBJ1-4; maybe TRBD1 (6 bases). Trimming stripped 5 bases from V and 7 bases from J, with 17 bases between. CDR1 is KGHSH and CDR2 is LQKENI in the germline V gene. The length of the CDR3 is 15 residues. The CDR3 DNA reads TGTGCCAGCTCATCCGCCAGGGGCGAGACTGAAAAACTGTTTTTT. Translation gives CASSSARGETEKLFF.

The V call is TRBV7-9, the J call TRBJ1-4; possible D gene TRBD1, 6 bases. Germline V CDR1 and CDR2: SEHNR, FQNEAQ (reference sequence). The V end was cut by 8 bases, the J end by 10 bases, with 17 bases between. The CDR3 is 13 residues long. CDR3 region: CASWGGAHGKLFF. CDR3 nucleotide sequence: TGTGCCAGCTGGGGGGGGGCGCACGGAAAACTGTTTTTT.

This chain joins TRBV21-1 and TRBJ1-2. TRBV21-1 is labeled a pseudogene. This CDR3 contains 13 residues. CDR3 in amino acids: CASSKTENYGYTF. CDR3 DNA sequence: TGTGCCAGCAGCAAAACTGAAAACTATGGCTACACCTTC.

The table lists this clone with a few counts. The chain has TRBV5-3 and TRBJ2-2; 10 bases are a match to TRBD2. TRBV5-3 is flagged as an ORF with uncertain function. The CDR3 is made up of 16 amino acids. V lost 4 bases and J lost 8; bases outside the gene matches: 11. CDR3 bases: TGTGCCAGAAGCATCGATAGCGGGAGGAGGATGGGGGAGCTGTTTTTT. Protein sequence: CARSIDSGRRMGELFF.

In nucleotides, the CDR3 is TGTGCCAGCAGCTTAGGGCACCTCGGGGAGCAGTACGTC. This gives the protein CASSLGHLGEQYV. V and J are TRBV7-8 and TRBJ2-7, with D unclear. Trimming took 1 base from V and 7 from J, leaving 11 bases between them. Germline V CDR1 and CDR2: SGHVS, FQNEAQ. This CDR3 is 13 amino acids long.

The chain uses TRBV19 and TRBJ1-2, with 7 bases matching TRBD1. V trimming: 5 bases; J trimming: 9 bases; junction bases outside the gene matches: 12. This CDR3 comprises 14 residues. From germline, CDR1 is LNHDA and CDR2 SQIVND (reference sequence). This CDR3 reads CASSFGGQDYSYTF. CDR3 DNA: TGTGCCAGTAGTTTCGGTGGACAGGATTATAGCTACACCTTC.

This chain connects TRBV5-1 to TRBJ1-3; D is possibly TRBD1 (5 bases). CDR1 is SGHRS and CDR2 is YFSETQ in the germline V gene. This CDR3 has 15 residues. V lost 3 bases, J lost 2 bases, and 12 bases lay in between. The CDR3 DNA follows: TGCGCCAGCAGCTGGGGGGACGATACTGGAAACACCATATATTTT. Its translation is CASSWGDDTGNTIYF.

The genes are TRBV12-3 or TRBV12-4 and TRBJ2-3; no clear D. With 5 bases removed from V and 8 bases from J, the gap between germline ends came to 8 bases. This CDR3 spans 11 amino acids. CDR3 region: CASSRGGTQYF. As DNA, the CDR3 is TGTGCCAGCAGTCGCGGTGGTACGCAGTATTTT.

The CDR3 sequence is CASSPQGTSTDTQYF. CDR3 in DNA: TGTGCCAGCAGTCCACAGGGCACTAGCACAGATACGCAGTATTTT. The chain links TRBV7-9 to TRBJ2-3; the D gene is possibly TRBD1 (6 bases). The CDR3 loop spans 15 amino acids. The V end was cut by 6 bases, the J end by 0 bases, with 13 bases between. From germline, CDR1 is SEHNR and CDR2 FQNEAQ (reference sequence).

The chain links TRBV5-1 to TRBJ1-1; D gene unclear. Germline V lookup: CDR1 SGHRS, CDR2 YFSETQ. V lost 0 bases and J 5 bases, leaving 14 bases between the germline ends. The CDR3 is 15 residues long. The CDR3 protein is CASSLDRDRLTEAFF. The DNA for the CDR3 is TGCGCCAGCAGCTTGGATCGGGATCGTTTAACTGAAGCTTTCTTT.

This chain uses TRBV7-2 with TRBJ1-6, with D possibly TRBD1 on 6 matching bases. The CDR3 runs 16 residues. V lost 6 bases to trimming and J lost 7 bases, with 19 bases between them. From germline, CDR1 is SGHTA and CDR2 FQGNSA. CDR3 bases: TGTGCCAGCAGTGTAGTTCCGGGACAAGAAAATTCACCCCTCCACTTT. Its protein is CASSVVPGQENSPLHF. The variable domain in full, with the rest retrieved from reference TRBV7-2 and TRBJ1-6, is GAGVSQSPSNKVTEKGKDVELRCDPISGHTALYWYRQSLGQGLEFLIYFQGNSAPDKSGLPSDRFSAERTGGSVSTLTIQRTQQEDSAVYLCASSVVPGQENSPLHFGNGTRLTVT.

The gene calls are TRBV11-2 and TRBJ2-5, with D possibly matching TRBD1 (5 bases). The V gene lost 5 bases and the J gene lost 5 bases, with 15 bases spanning the gap. The V gene's germline CDR1 is SGHAT and CDR2 FQNNGV. CDR3 length equals 14 residues. The chain's CDR3 is CASSRPVGPETQYF. DNA of the CDR3: TGTGCCAGCAGCCGCCCCGTGGGGCCCGAGACCCAGTACTTC. Complete variable domain (other parts from reference TRBV11-2 and TRBJ2-5): EAGVAQSPRYKIIEKRQSVAFWCNPISGHATLYWYQQILGQGPKLLIQFQNNGVVDDSQLPKDRFSAERLKGVDSTLKIQPAKLEDSAVYLCASSRPVGPETQYFGPGTRLLVL.

The rearrangement links TRBV4-1 to TRBJ2-3, with 12 bases that match TRBD1. The V gene end was trimmed by 3 bases and the J gene end by 5 bases; junction bases not matched to a gene: 6. Per germline, CDR1 MGHRA and CDR2 YSYEKL. This CDR3 has 16 amino acids. The CDR3 region has the DNA TGCGCCAGCAGCCACCCGGGACAGGGGGCTGGAGATACGCAGTATTTT. This gives the protein CASSHPGQGAGDTQYF.

The chain employs TRBV7-9 and TRBJ2-7, with TRBD2 identical over 7 bases. V shed 3 bases, J shed 3 bases, and the junction held 2 bases outside the gene matches. Germline V lookup: CDR1 SEHNR, CDR2 FQNEAQ (reference sequence). The CDR3 has 13 residues. The DNA of the CDR3 is TGTGCCAGCAGCTTTGGGGGGGTCTACGAGCAGTACGTC. This sequence encodes CASSFGGVYEQYV.

The sample holds a few counts of this clone. The chain is built from TRBV9 and TRBJ2-4, with D perhaps TRBD2 (5 bases). The CDR3 has 14 amino acids. Germline CDR1 and CDR2: SGDLS and YYNGEE. Trimming left V 2 bases short and J 8 bases short, with 14 bases between. The CDR3 loop reads CASSVLGEADIQYF. CDR3 sequence (DNA): TGTGCCAGCAGCGTCTTGGGCGAAGCGGACATTCAGTACTTC.

The genes are TRBV6-1 and TRBJ2-3; D remains ambiguous. The CDR3 sequence is 15 residues long. Looked up from germline, CDR1 is MNHNS and CDR2 is SASEGT. V shed 1 base and J shed 2 bases, with 10 bases lying between them. CDR3 in amino acids: CASSEEAGFTDTQYF. CDR3 DNA: TGTGCCAGCAGTGAAGAGGCAGGTTTCACAGATACGCAGTATTTT.

This clone was recorded once. This sequence joins TRBV19 and TRBJ1-2; 7 nucleotides line up with TRBD1. The CDR3 totals 14 residues. J was trimmed by 4 bases and V by 6 bases; bases with no gene match: 8. Looked up from germline, CDR1 is LNHDA and CDR2 is SQIVND (reference sequence). The CDR3 DNA follows: TGTGCCAGTAGGTCGACAGGGCTAGGCTATGGCTACACCTTC. It specifies CASRSTGLGYGYTF.

V gene TRBV9 combines with J gene TRBJ2-3, with TRBD1 matching 7 bases. The CDR3 length is 15 residues. V was pared by 2 bases and J by 1 base, with 4 bases of the junction left unmatched. The V gene's germline CDR1 is SGDLS and CDR2 YYNGEE. The CDR3 region has the DNA TGTGCCAGCAGCGTTCGACAGGGAGGCACAGATACGCAGTATTTT. It yields the protein CASSVRQGGTDTQYF.

This clone has just one count. This sequence joins TRBV6-1 and TRBJ1-2; no clear D gene. Trimming took 1 base from V and 5 from J, leaving 11 bases between them. The CDR3 length is 14 residues. CDR1 is MNHNS, CDR2 SASEGT, per germline. As DNA, the CDR3 is TGTGCCAGCAGTGAAGGGGCCACGAGATATGGCTACACCTTC. It specifies CASSEGATRYGYTF.

The chain is built from TRBV7-8 and TRBJ1-6; TRBD1 matches at 8 bases. J was trimmed by 9 bases and V by 5 bases; bases with no gene match: 3. The CDR3 loop spans 13 amino acids. Germline V CDR1 and CDR2: SGHVS, FQNEAQ. In DNA form, the CDR3 reads TGTGCCAGCAGCCGGACAGGGCGTTCACCCCTCCACTTT. Its translation: CASSRTGRSPLHF.

This clone was observed a handful of times. The rearrangement joins TRBV5-4 to TRBJ2-2; 9 positions match TRBD2. J was trimmed by 0 bases and V by 4 bases; bases with no gene match: 10. Looked up from germline, CDR1 is SGHNT and CDR2 is YYREEE (reference sequence). CDR3 length equals 18 residues. CDR3 protein: CASSPKLAGGPNTGELFF. The CDR3 DNA sequence: TGTGCCAGCAGCCCAAAACTAGCGGGTGGCCCGAACACCGGGGAGCTGTTTTTT.

This clone has only one observation. This chain uses TRBV3-1 (or the pseudogene TRBV3-2) with TRBJ1-1; 8 bases agree with TRBD1. Germline assignment: CDR1 LGHDT and CDR2 YNNKEL (reference sequence). The CDR3 consists of 12 residues. Losses at the gene ends were 4 bases for V and 11 bases for J; bases not matched to a gene: 6. The CDR3 reads CASSPGTGVAFF. The CDR3, as DNA: TGTGCCAGCAGCCCTGGGACAGGAGTGGCTTTCTTT.